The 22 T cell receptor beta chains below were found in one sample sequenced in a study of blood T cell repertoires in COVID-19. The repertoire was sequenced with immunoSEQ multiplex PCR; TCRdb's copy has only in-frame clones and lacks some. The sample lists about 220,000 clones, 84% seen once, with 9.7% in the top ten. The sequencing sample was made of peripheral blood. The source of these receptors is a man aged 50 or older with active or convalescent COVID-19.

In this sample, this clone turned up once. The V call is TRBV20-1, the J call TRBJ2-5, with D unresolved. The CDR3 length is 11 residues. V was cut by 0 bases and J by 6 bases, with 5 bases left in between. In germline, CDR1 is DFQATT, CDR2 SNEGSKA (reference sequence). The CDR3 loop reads CSARELKTQYF. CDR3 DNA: TGCAGTGCTAGAGAGTTAAAGACCCAGTACTTC.

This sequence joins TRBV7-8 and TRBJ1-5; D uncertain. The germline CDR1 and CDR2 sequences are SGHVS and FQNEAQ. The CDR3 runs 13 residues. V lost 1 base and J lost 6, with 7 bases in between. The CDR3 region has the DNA TGTGCCAGCAGCTTAGAGGCGGGTCAGCCCCAGCATTTT. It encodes CASSLEAGQPQHF. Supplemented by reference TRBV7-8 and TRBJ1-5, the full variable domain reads GAGVSQSPRYKVAKRGQDVALRCDPISGHVSLFWYQQALGQGPEFLTYFQNEAQLDKSGLPSDRFFAERPEGSVSTLKIQRTQQEDSAVYLCASSLEAGQPQHFGDGTRLSIL.

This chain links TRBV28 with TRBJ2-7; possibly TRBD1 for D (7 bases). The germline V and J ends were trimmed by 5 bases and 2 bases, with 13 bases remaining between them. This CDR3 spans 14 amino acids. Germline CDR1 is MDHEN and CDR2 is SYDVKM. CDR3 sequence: CASSKGGQPYEQYV. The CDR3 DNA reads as TGTGCCAGCAGTAAGGGGGGACAGCCCTACGAGCAGTACGTC.

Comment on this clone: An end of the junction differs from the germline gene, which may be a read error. Here the CDR3 reads CASSPPTANTRELFF. The CDR3 nucleotides are TGCGCCAGCAGCCCCCCGACAGCGAACACCAGGGAGCTGTTTTTT. V is TRBV5-1 and J is TRBJ2-2, with a possible D match to TRBD1 (5 bases). This CDR3 spans 15 amino acids. The V gene's germline CDR1 is SGHRS and CDR2 YFSETQ.

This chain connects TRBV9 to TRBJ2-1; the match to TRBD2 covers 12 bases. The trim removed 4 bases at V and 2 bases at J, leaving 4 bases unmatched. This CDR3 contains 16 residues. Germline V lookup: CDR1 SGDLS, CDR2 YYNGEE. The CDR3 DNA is TGTGCCAGCAGCATTGCTAGCGGGAGGGCCTACAATGAGCAGTTCTTC. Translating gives CASSIASGRAYNEQFF.

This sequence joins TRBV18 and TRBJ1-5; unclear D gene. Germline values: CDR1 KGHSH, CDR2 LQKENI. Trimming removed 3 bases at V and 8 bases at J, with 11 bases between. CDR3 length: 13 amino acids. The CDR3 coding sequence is TGTGCCAGCTCACCCCTCCTAGATGAGCCCCAGCATTTT. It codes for CASSPLLDEPQHF.

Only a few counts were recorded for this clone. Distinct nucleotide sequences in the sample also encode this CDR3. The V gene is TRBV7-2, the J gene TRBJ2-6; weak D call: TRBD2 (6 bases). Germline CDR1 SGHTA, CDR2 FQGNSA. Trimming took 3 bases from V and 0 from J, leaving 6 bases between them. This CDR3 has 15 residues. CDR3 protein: CASSLGLSGANVLTF. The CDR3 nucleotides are TGTGCCAGCAGCTTGGGACTCTCTGGGGCCAACGTCCTGACTTTC.

CDR3 in amino acids: CASSLLSGNTGELFF. In DNA form, the CDR3 reads TGTGCCAGCTCACTCCTCAGCGGGAACACCGGGGAGCTGTTTTTT. The rearrangement links TRBV18 to TRBJ2-2; TRBD2 might be the D (5 bases). CDR1 and CDR2 (germline): KGHSH, LQKENI. V shed 4 bases and J shed 1 base, with 10 bases lying between them. This CDR3 comprises 15 residues.

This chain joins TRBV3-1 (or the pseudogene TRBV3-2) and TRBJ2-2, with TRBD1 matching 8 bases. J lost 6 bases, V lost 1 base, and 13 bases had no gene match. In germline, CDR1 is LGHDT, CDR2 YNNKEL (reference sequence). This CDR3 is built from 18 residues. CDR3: CASSQVVGRGRESGELFF. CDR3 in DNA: TGTGCCAGCAGCCAAGTGGTTGGCAGGGGGCGCGAATCCGGGGAGCTGTTTTTT.

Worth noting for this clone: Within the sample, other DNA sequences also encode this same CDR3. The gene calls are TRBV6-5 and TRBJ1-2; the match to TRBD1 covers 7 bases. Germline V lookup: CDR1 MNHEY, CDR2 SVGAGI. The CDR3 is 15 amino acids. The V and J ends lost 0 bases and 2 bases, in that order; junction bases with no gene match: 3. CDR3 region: CASSYSSGGNYGYTF. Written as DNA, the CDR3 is TGTGCCAGCAGTTACTCGTCAGGGGGGAACTATGGCTACACCTTC.

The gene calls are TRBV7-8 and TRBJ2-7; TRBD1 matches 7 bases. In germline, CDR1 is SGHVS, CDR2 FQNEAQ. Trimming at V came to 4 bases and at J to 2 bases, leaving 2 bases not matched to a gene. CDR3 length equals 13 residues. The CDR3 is CASSSDRTYEQYV. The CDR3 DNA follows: TGTGCCAGCAGCTCGGACAGGACCTACGAGCAGTACGTC.

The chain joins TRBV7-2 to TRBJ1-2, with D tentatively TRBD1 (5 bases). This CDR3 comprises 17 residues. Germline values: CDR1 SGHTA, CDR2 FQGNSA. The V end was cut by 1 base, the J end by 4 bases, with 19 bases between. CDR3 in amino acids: CASSLEAGRGKGYGYTF. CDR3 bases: TGTGCCAGCAGCTTAGAAGCTGGAAGGGGAAAGGGCTATGGCTACACCTTC.

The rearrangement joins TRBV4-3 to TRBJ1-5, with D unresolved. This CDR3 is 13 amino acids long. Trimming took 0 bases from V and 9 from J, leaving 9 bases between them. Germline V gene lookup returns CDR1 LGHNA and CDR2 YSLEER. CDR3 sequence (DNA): TGCGCCAGCAGCCAAGATCGTATAGCGCCCCAGCATTTT. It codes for CASSQDRIAPQHF.

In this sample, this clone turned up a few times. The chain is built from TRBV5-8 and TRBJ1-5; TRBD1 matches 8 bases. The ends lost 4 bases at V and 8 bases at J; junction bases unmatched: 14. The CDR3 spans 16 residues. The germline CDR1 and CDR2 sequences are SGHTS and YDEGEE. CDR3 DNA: TGTGCCAGCAGCCCCGAAACCGGGACAGGCCTCAAGCCCCAGCATTTT. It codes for CASSPETGTGLKPQHF.

The CDR3 DNA follows: TGTGCCAGTTATGACAGGGGGCCTGGCTACACCTTC. Protein product: CASYDRGPGYTF. The J gene is TRBJ1-2, the V gene TRBV19; 10 positions agree with TRBD1. Trimming removed 8 bases from V and 7 bases from J; junction bases left unmatched: 4. CDR1 is LNHDA and CDR2 is SQIVND in the germline V gene (reference sequence). CDR3 length: 12 amino acids. Looking up the rest from reference TRBV19 and TRBJ1-2 gives the full variable domain: DGGITQSPKYLFRKEGQNVTLSCEQNLNHDAMYWYRQDPGQGLRLIYYSQIVNDFQKGDIAEGYSVSREKKESFPLTVTSAQKNPTAFYLCASYDRGPGYTFGSGTRLTVV.

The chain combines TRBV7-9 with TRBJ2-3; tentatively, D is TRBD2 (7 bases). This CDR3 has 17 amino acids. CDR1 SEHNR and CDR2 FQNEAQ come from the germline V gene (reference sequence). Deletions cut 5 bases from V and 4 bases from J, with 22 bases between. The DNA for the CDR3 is TGTGCCAGCAGCCCCTTAGGGGGGGCTAGTCTCGCAGATACGCAGTATTTT. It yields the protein CASSPLGGASLADTQYF.

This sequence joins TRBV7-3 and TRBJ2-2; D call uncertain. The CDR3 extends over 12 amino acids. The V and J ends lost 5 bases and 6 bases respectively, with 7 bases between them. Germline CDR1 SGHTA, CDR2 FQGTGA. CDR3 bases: TGTGCCAGCAGCCCACTGGCCGGGGAGCTGTTTTTT. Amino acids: CASSPLAGELFF.

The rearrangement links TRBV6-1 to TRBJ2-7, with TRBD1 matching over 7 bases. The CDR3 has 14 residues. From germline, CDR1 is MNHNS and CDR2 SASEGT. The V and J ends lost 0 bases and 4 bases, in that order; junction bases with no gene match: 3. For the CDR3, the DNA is TGTGCCAGCAGTGAAGCAGGGGGCTGGTACGAGCAGTACGTC. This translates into CASSEAGGWYEQYV.

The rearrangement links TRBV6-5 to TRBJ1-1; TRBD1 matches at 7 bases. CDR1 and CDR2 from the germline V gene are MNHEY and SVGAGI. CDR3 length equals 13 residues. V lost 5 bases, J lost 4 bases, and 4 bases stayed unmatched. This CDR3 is CASSKSGGTEAFF. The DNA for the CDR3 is TGTGCCAGCAGTAAATCAGGGGGCACTGAAGCTTTCTTT.

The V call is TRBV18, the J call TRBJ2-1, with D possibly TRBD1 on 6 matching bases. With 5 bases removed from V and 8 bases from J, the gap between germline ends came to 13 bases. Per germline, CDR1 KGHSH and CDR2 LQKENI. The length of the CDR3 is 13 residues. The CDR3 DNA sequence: TGTGCCAGCTCATTTACAGGGTCCCATGAGCAGTTCTTC. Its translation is CASSFTGSHEQFF.

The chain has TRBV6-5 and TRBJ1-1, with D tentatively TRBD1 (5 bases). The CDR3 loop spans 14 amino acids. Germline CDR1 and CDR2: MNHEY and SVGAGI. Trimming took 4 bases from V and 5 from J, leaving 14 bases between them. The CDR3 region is CASSFGRGITEAFF. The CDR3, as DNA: TGTGCCAGCAGTTTCGGACGGGGGATTACTGAAGCTTTCTTT.

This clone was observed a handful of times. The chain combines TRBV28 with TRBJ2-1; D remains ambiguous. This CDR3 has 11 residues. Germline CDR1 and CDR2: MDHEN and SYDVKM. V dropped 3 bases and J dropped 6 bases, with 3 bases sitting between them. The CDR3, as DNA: TGTGCCAGCAGTTTGAGCAATGAGCAGTTCTTC. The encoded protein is CASSLSNEQFF.